Below, one T cell receptor beta chain is given with its context. The specificity of this receptor is unknown. No clone much larger than this one lies a single base away; base qualities are absent. These data are taken from a study of blood T cell repertoires in COVID-19 (dated by TCRdb to the early 2020s). Looking at the study overall: Samples from collaborators originated in the United States, Italy and Spain and spanned both the acute and convalescent phases of COVID-19. The dataset comprised deeply sampled blood TCRbeta repertoires from subjects exposed to, actively infected with, or recovered from COVID-19. The prospective study material was composed of cDNA or gDNA derived from T cells, B-cell-depleted T cells, or PBMCs. A freely available public database, intended as a resource for researchers studying the immune response to SARS-CoV-2, is where the repertoires were released. Samples were obtained from the ongoing ImmuneRACE study (first 160 participants) and from 1,000 to 1,500 subjects provided by 6 global collaborators. Sample metadata almost always included a de-identified subject ID, COVID-19 status, age in years and sex. Where HLA class I and class II types were available, the types were taken from metadata supplied by the sample provider, not from assay-based typing. The paper as a whole reports these results and caveats: The quantity of clinical and demographic metadata differed by source and by participant and was supplied without curation.

The CDR3 goes from the cysteine to the phenylalanine over 14 residues. Only CDR3 DNA is held: 42 bases, read in frame from base 1. Trimming removed 8 bases from V and 0 bases from J, leaving 13 bases between the germline ends. Sequences SNHLY (CDR1) and FYNNEI (CDR2) are obtained from the germline V gene. TCRbeta CDR3 regions were amplified from genomic DNA by means of the immunoSEQ Assay, a bias-controlled multiplex PCR. The paper's data handling went like this. Nucleated cell counts per sample were estimated from amplification of reference gene primers within the assay. To quantify the absolute abundance of each unique TCRbeta CDR3 rearrangement, sequence reads were collapsed and filtered. For each sample, productive Simpson clonality was calculated by taking the square root of Simpson's diversity index across productive rearrangements. TCRdb's version of the immuneACCESS table is confined to in-frame rearrangements and falls short of the full clone set. An unresolved V gene accounts for under half of the shortfall where checked; the remainder is of unknown origin. V, J and clone size were drawn from that table, and D and trimming were deduced from the DNA. The sample includes about 88,000 clones, with around 90% observed a single time. The biggest ten clones account for around 16% of the sample.

The collaborating institutions used their own protocols to collect whole blood in K2EDTA tubes. For TCRbeta analysis, collaborators shipped samples as frozen whole blood, isolated PBMCs, or DNA extracted from either of those sample types. The specimen was peripheral blood. This TCR was sampled from a male donor with acute or convalescent COVID-19. The V gene is TRBV2 and the J gene is TRBJ1-2, and possibly TRBD1, on 5 matching bases. The CDR3 in this case is CASASTTANYGYTF. The sequenced DNA: TGTGCCAGCGCATCCACGACAGCTAACTATGGCTACACCTTC.